This passage covers 3 T cell receptor beta chains from one sample sequenced in a study of regulatory T cells in long-lasting Graves disease. Library construction for TCR beta used iRepertoire HTBI primers and Arm-PCR of CDR3 regions. From the multiplex PCR reads, TCRdb called clonotypes with MiXCR, one entry per CDR3 protein. The sample yields some 500,000 distinct CDR3 sequences, about 16% seen once. As for time point: newly diagnosed GD, antithyroid drugs for less than 3 months. PBMC RNA served as the TCR library source. Separately, the same data were catalogued under a study of T cells in Graves' hyperthyroidism and ophthalmopathy.

Sample: peripheral blood mononuclear cells (PBMCs), taken at new diagnosis, from a patient treated with antithyroid drugs. These receptors originate from a middle-aged woman with Graves disease.

This clonotype was recorded a few times. CDR3 region: CASSSGQGAFGYTF. CDR3 coding DNA: TGTGCCAGCAGTTCGGGACAGGGGGCTTTTGGCTACACCTTC. This chain links TRBV12-3 or TRBV12-4 with TRBJ1-2; 12 bases agree with TRBD1. There are 14 residues in the CDR3. Losses at the gene ends were 4 bases for V and 7 bases for J; bases not matched to a gene: 4.

The chain is built from TRBV4-1 and TRBJ2-1, with TRBD1 matching over 9 bases. Germline V lookup: CDR1 MGHRA, CDR2 YSYEKL. The CDR3 sequence is 17 residues long. The V and J ends lost 2 bases and 4 bases, in that order; junction bases with no gene match: 9. DNA of the CDR3: TGCGCCAGCAGCCAACCGGACAGGGGAAATCTATACAATGAGCAGTTCTTC. It is translated as CASSQPDRGNLYNEQFF.

In its sample, this clonotype was seen many times. The rearrangement uses TRBV28 and TRBJ2-7; TRBD2 is a possible D gene (7 bases). Germline values: CDR1 MDHEN, CDR2 SYDVKM. V was shortened by 8 bases and J by 4 bases, with 12 bases between the two germline ends. CDR3 length: 12 amino acids. For the CDR3, the DNA is TGTGCCAGCGGGGGGGGGGCGTACGAGCAGTACTTC. Translated: CASGGGAYEQYF. The entire variable domain, with the rest obtained from reference TRBV28 and TRBJ2-7, is as follows: DVKVTQSSRYLVKRTGEKVFLECVQDMDHENMFWYRQDPGLGLRLIYFSYDVKMKEKGDIPEGYSVSREKKERFSLILESASTNQTSMYLCASGGGAYEQYFGPGTRLTVT.